This T cell receptor (beta chain) derives from a study of CD8 T cells in Susac syndrome (dated by TCRdb to about 2019). As for the study more broadly: The study used repertoire sequencing to test whether antigen drove CD8+ T cell activation and differentiation in Susac syndrome.

Comments on this clonotype: The target of this receptor is not known. Base qualities are not at hand, and no much larger clone is one base apart.

RNA was extracted using the RNeasy kit, and about 0.5 to 1 microgram was reverse transcribed with random hexamers. The immunoSEQ multiplex PCR assay, covering 54 Vbeta and 13 Jbeta segments, was used to amplify TCR beta CDR3 regions. Bias from PCR amplification was corrected by using a synthetic template baseline for primer optimization and for computational correction. Concerning the study's data processing: Reads were annotated to V, D and J genes according to IMGT and were analyzed with immunoSEQ Analyzer, with only productive sequences retained. To calculate clonality, Shannon entropy was normalized by log2 of the number of productive unique sequences and then subtracted from one. For each patient and control, public and private clones were evaluated among the 100 most prevalent clones. Clones were defined as Susac-specific if absent from the healthy and MS cohorts, from more than 900 published viral clones and from other ImmuneACCESS disease sequences. TCRdb cleaned the public reads at Q25 with fastp, built clones with MiXCR and kept in-frame beta chains. Rows matching on CDR3 protein sequence are summarized as one entry with the most common DNA and genes. The V and J calls were not made by the authors but by TCRdb's processing. In all, the sample holds just under 150,000 distinct CDR3 sequences, and less than 95% of those were seen once. 0.075% to 0.09% of the sample is held by the ten biggest clonotypes.

Trimming leaves V shorter by 3 bases and J shorter by 1 base, with the junction holding 5 bases beyond the gene matches. Reading from cysteine to phenylalanine, the CDR3 counts 15 amino acids. Here the CDR3 DNA is all that survives: 45 bases in frame from base 1. General study outcomes and caveats: The number of individuals in the TCR sequencing and HLA analysis was recognized as being relatively small.

High-throughput TCR beta sequencing profiled peripheral blood CD8+ and CD4+ T cells from healthy donors, Susac syndrome patients and multiple sclerosis patients. The healthy donors served as controls matched for age and sex. Bulk CD8+ and CD4+ T cells were purified by magnetic negative isolation, while CD8+ TEMRA cells were enriched using FACS. Blood was drawn into EDTA tubes, processed within 24 hours, and PBMCs were isolated by density gradient centrifugation. PBMCs intended for TCR sequencing were frozen in liquid nitrogen and were later thawed in a 37 degrees C water bath. The sorted or isolated CD4+, CD8+ and CD8+ TEMRA cells reached a purity of at least 90%.

The chain is encoded by TRBV12-3 or TRBV12-4 joined to TRBJ2-5; 7 nucleotides in the junction match TRBD1. This TCR was recovered from a human donor in good health. The specimen was CD4+ T cells from PBMCs. CDR3 region: CASSLRQGLQETQYF. The DNA reads TGTGCCAGCAGTTTGCGACAGGGTCTCCAAGAGACCCAGTACTTC.